Following are 20 T cell receptor beta chains from one sample sequenced in a study of blood T cell repertoires in COVID-19. This table comes from immunoSEQ multiplex PCR, and its TCRdb copy is limited to in-frame clones, with some not included. This table has nearly 400,000 clones, roughly nine tenths appearing once. The sample taken for sequencing was PBMCs or T cells enriched from blood (not recorded which). Every receptor here comes from a woman aged 25-40 years who had recovered from COVID-19.

The sample holds one count of this clone. The chain joins TRBV12-3 or TRBV12-4 to TRBJ1-5; D gene unclear. The ends were cut back, 1 base at V and 9 bases at J, with 7 bases in the middle. This CDR3 has 12 residues. CDR3 in DNA: TGTGCCAGCAGTTTAGGCGGCGGGCCCCAGCATTTT. Translated: CASSLGGGPQHF.

This chain links TRBV9 with TRBJ1-2, with D uncertain. The CDR3 extends over 16 amino acids. Trimming removed 0 bases at V and 3 bases at J, with 15 bases between. Germline values: CDR1 SGDLS, CDR2 YYNGEE. CDR3 protein: CASSVAAGFGDYGYTF. As DNA, the CDR3 is TGTGCCAGCAGCGTAGCTGCGGGGTTTGGCGACTATGGCTACACCTTC.

J is TRBJ1-3 and V is TRBV27; D may be TRBD1 (5 bases). With 3 bases removed from V and 1 base from J, the gap between germline ends came to 7 bases. This CDR3 contains 14 residues. Germline loops: CDR1 MNHEY, CDR2 SMNVEV (reference sequence). The CDR3 sequence is CASSLGGSGNTIYF. As DNA, the CDR3 is TGTGCCAGCAGTTTGGGGGGATCTGGAAACACCATATATTTT.

The chain couples TRBV28 to TRBJ2-7; D not certain. The V and J ends lost 6 bases and 6 bases respectively, with 12 bases between them. The germline gives CDR1 MDHEN, CDR2 SYDVKM. The length of the CDR3 is 12 residues. CDR3 sequence: CASRQNLVEQYF. Written as DNA, the CDR3 is TGTGCCAGCAGACAAAATCTCGTCGAGCAGTACTTC.

The V gene is TRBV6-6, the J gene TRBJ1-1; TRBD1 matches at 10 bases. CDR3 length: 15 amino acids. Germline CDR1 MNHNY, CDR2 SVGAGI (reference sequence). V was clipped by 2 bases and J by 3 bases; unmatched bases: 3. DNA for the CDR3: TGTGCCAGCAGTTACCGGGACAGGGGATACACTGAAGCTTTCTTT. This gives the protein CASSYRDRGYTEAFF.

The chain carries TRBV7-8 and TRBJ1-4; a possible D gene is TRBD1 (6 bases). The germline V and J ends were trimmed by 6 bases and 8 bases, with 13 bases remaining between them. The CDR3 is made up of 13 amino acids. Germline V gene data show CDR1 as SGHVS and CDR2 as FQNEAQ. CDR3 DNA sequence: TGTGCCAGCAGGGCCGGGGGGCACGAAAAACTGTTTTTT. It specifies CASRAGGHEKLFF.

The chain recombines TRBV5-1 with TRBJ1-1; D is uncertain. There are 18 residues in the CDR3. Trimming stripped 1 base from V and 1 base from J, with 20 bases between. The germline V gene encodes CDR1 SGHRS and CDR2 YFSETQ. CDR3: CASSLNVGRSLANTEAFF. CDR3 sequence (DNA): TGCGCCAGCAGCTTGAACGTGGGGAGATCTTTAGCGAACACTGAAGCTTTCTTT.

DNA for the CDR3: TGCGCCAGCAGCCAAGCGCAAGGCCGGGCAGATACGCAGTATTTT. Its protein is CASSQAQGRADTQYF. The gene calls are TRBV4-1 and TRBJ2-3; D uncertain. Trimming removed 1 base from V and 4 bases from J, with 12 bases in between. In germline, CDR1 is MGHRA, CDR2 YSYEKL. The CDR3 has 15 residues.

Only one count was recorded for this clone. This sequence joins TRBV5-6 and TRBJ1-1; a possible D gene is TRBD1 (6 bases). The length of the CDR3 is 14 residues. Germline V CDR1 and CDR2: SGHDT, YYEEEE. V lost 1 base and J lost 6, with 13 bases in between. CDR3 loop: CASSLWQGFPEAFF. The CDR3 DNA reads as TGTGCCAGCAGCTTGTGGCAGGGGTTCCCTGAAGCTTTCTTT.

The chain couples TRBV12-3 or TRBV12-4 to TRBJ1-2; possibly TRBD1 for D (5 bases). The CDR3 covers 13 residues. Trimming left V 6 bases short and J 8 bases short, with 16 bases between. CDR3 amino acids: CASRVDRASGYTF. CDR3 DNA: TGTGCCAGCAGGGTAGACAGAGCGTCAGGCTACACCTTC.

The chain uses TRBV5-1 and TRBJ2-1; TRBD2 agrees at 12 bases. The ends lost 5 bases at V and 7 bases at J; junction bases unmatched: 4. Per germline, CDR1 SGHRS and CDR2 YFSETQ. The CDR3 has 14 residues. This CDR3 is CASRRLAGANEQFF. The DNA of the CDR3 is TGCGCCAGCAGGCGACTAGCGGGGGCAAATGAGCAGTTCTTC. Complete variable domain (other parts from reference TRBV5-1 and TRBJ2-1): KAGVTQTPRYLIKTRGQQVTLSCSPISGHRSVSWYQQTPGQGLQFLFEYFSETQRNKGNFPGRFSGRQFSNSRSEMNVSTLELGDSALYLCASRRLAGANEQFFGPGTRLTVL.

This rearrangement joins TRBV11-2 to TRBJ2-3; 10 nucleotides agree with TRBD2. The germline CDR1 and CDR2 sequences are SGHAT and FQNNGV. CDR3 length: 17 residues. V was pared by 6 bases and J by 4 bases, with 13 bases of the junction left unmatched. The CDR3 coding sequence is TGTGCCAGCAGGTCTCTCCCCAGCCTAGCGGGAGCAGATACGCAGTATTTT. Translated, it gives CASRSLPSLAGADTQYF. Together with reference TRBV11-2 and TRBJ2-3, the CDR3 gives the full variable domain: EAGVAQSPRYKIIEKRQSVAFWCNPISGHATLYWYQQILGQGPKLLIQFQNNGVVDDSQLPKDRFSAERLKGVDSTLKIQPAKLEDSAVYLCASRSLPSLAGADTQYFGPGTRLTVL.

This chain connects TRBV9 to TRBJ1-2; D is uncertain. The CDR3 runs to 14 residues. CDR1 SGDLS and CDR2 YYNGEE come from the germline V gene. Trimming stripped 0 bases from V and 0 bases from J, with 6 bases between. The CDR3 region is CASSVGGANYGYTF. The CDR3 DNA reads as TGTGCCAGCAGCGTAGGTGGAGCTAACTATGGCTACACCTTC.

Only a few counts were recorded for this clone. The DNA of the CDR3 is TGTGCCAGCAGCCAGGGACAGGGGGTTAGTGGCTACACCTTC. As protein: CASSQGQGVSGYTF. V usage is TRBV3-1 (or the pseudogene TRBV3-2) and J usage is TRBJ1-2; TRBD1 aligns across 11 bases. This CDR3 has 14 amino acids. Per the germline V gene, CDR1 is LGHDT and CDR2 is YNNKEL (reference sequence). The V gene end was trimmed by 3 bases and the J gene end by 7 bases; junction bases not matched to a gene: 4.

V usage is TRBV18 and J usage is TRBJ2-1; 7 bases line up with TRBD2. Looked up from germline, CDR1 is KGHSH and CDR2 is LQKENI. The CDR3 length is 13 residues. The V gene end was trimmed by 5 bases and the J gene end by 8 bases; junction bases not matched to a gene: 6. The CDR3 DNA follows: TGTGCCAGCTCAGAGTTTGGGAGGGATGAGCAGTTCTTC. Amino acid sequence: CASSEFGRDEQFF.

The rearrangement uses TRBV6-5 and TRBJ2-1; D possibly corresponds to TRBD2 (6 bases). Trimming stripped 0 bases from V and 0 bases from J, with 9 bases between. This CDR3 has 16 residues. The germline V gene encodes CDR1 MNHEY and CDR2 SVGAGI. The CDR3 nucleotides read TGTGCCAGCAGTTACTCGTTCGGGAGCTCCTACAATGAGCAGTTCTTC. Residues: CASSYSFGSSYNEQFF.

The rearrangement uses TRBV7-9 and TRBJ1-1; a possible D gene is TRBD1 (5 bases). CDR3 length equals 14 residues. Germline V CDR1 and CDR2: SEHNR, FQNEAQ (reference sequence). V lost 2 bases and J lost 1, with 8 bases in between. CDR3 loop: CASSLKGPNTEAFF. In nucleotides, the CDR3 is TGTGCCAGCAGCTTAAAGGGGCCGAACACTGAAGCTTTCTTT. Combining the CDR3 with reference TRBV7-9 and TRBJ1-1 gives the whole variable domain DTGVSQNPRHKITKRGQNVTFRCDPISEHNRLYWYRQTLGQGPEFLTYFQNEAQLEKSRLLSDRFSAERPKGSFSTLEIQRTEQGDSAMYLCASSLKGPNTEAFFGQGTRLTVV.

The J gene is TRBJ1-1, the V gene TRBV4-2, with D possibly TRBD1 on 6 matching bases. V was clipped by 1 base and J by 2 bases, with 14 bases between them. Germline lookup yields CDR1 LGHNA and CDR2 YNFKEQ. The CDR3 runs to 16 residues. Written as DNA, the CDR3 is TGTGCCAGCAGCCAAGCCTGGGGGGGCCTTAACACTGAAGCTTTCTTT. This encodes CASSQAWGGLNTEAFF.

This chain joins TRBV14 and TRBJ1-1; weak D call: TRBD1 (6 bases). CDR1 SGHDN and CDR2 FVKESK come from the germline V gene. V lost 3 bases to trimming and J lost 1 base, with 9 bases between them. This CDR3 region has 14 residues. The CDR3: CASSHPGENTEAFF. The DNA of the CDR3 is TGTGCCAGCAGCCATCCAGGGGAGAACACTGAAGCTTTCTTT.

The chain is built from TRBV19 and TRBJ1-5, with D unresolved. V was pared by 9 bases and J by 6 bases, with 15 bases between. Germline CDR1 is LNHDA and CDR2 is SQIVND (reference sequence). CDR3 length: 13 amino acids. The CDR3 DNA is TGTGCCAGCACACCTGCGGGGATTCAGCCCCAGCATTTT. It encodes CASTPAGIQPQHF.